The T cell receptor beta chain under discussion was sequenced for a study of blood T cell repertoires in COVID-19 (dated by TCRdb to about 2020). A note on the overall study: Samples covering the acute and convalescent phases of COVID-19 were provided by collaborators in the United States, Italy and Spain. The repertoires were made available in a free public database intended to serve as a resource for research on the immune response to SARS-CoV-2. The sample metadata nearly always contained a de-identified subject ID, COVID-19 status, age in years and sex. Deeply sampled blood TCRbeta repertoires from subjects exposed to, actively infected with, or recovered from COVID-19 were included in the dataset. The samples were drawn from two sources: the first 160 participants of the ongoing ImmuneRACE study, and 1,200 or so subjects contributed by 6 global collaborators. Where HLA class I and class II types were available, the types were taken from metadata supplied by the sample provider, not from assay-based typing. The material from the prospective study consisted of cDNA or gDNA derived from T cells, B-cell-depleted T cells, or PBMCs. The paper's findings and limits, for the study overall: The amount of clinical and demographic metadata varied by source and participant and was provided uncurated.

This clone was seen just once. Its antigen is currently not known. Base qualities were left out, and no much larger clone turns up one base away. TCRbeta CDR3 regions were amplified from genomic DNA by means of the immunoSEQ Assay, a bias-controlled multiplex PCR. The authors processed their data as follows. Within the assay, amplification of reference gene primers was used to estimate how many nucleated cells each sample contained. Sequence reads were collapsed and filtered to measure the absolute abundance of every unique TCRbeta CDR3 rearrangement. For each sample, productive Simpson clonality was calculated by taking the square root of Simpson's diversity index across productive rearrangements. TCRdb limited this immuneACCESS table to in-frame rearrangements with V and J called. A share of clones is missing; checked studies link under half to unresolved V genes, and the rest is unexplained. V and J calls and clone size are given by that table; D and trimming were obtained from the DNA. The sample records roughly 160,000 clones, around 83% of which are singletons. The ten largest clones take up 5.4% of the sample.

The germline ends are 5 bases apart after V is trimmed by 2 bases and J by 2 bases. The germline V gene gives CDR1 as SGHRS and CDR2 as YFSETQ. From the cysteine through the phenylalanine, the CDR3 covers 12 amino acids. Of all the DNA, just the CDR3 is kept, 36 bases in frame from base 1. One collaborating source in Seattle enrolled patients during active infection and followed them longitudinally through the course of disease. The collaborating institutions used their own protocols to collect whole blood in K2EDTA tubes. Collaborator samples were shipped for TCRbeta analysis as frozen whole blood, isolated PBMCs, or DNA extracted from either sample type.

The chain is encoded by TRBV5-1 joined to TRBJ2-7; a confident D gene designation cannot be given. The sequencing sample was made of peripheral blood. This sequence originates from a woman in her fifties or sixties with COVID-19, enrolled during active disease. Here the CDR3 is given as CASSLGAYEQYF. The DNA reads TGCGCCAGCAGCTTAGGAGCCTACGAGCAGTACTTC.